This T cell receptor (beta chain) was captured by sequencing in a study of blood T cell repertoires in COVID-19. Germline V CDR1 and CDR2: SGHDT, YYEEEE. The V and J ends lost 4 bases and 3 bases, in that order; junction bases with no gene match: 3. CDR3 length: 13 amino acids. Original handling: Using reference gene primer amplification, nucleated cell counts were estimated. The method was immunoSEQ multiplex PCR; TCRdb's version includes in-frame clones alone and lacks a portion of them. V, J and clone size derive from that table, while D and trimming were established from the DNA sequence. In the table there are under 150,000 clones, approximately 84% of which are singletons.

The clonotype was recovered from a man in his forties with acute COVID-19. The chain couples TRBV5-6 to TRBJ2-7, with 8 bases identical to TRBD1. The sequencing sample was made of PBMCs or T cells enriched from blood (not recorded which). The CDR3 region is CASSRTGHYEQYF. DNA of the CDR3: TGTGCCAGCAGCCGGACAGGGCACTACGAGCAGTACTTC.